The T cell receptor (beta chain) described here comes from a study of blood T cell repertoires in COVID-19. Study context: Acute-phase and convalescent COVID-19 samples originated in the United States, Italy and Spain.

The CDR3 totals 14 residues. Germline V lookup: CDR1 ENHRY, CDR2 SYGVKD. With 10 bases clipped from V and 1 base from J, the junction kept 8 bases outside the gene matches. Authors' processing steps: The assay estimated nucleated cells by amplifying reference gene primers. Produced via immunoSEQ multiplex PCR; TCRdb's table is partial and in-frame only. V and J calls and clone size are given by that table; D and trimming were obtained from the DNA. The top ten hold 5.5% to 8% of the sample, which has 200,000 to 250,000 clones, approximately 90% seen once. Specimen: peripheral blood. This clonotype originated in a man aged 60 to 69 who had recovered from COVID-19. V and J are TRBV10-3 and TRBJ1-1; TRBD1 matches at 8 bases. Here the CDR3 DNA reads TGTGCCACTGAACTAGGACAGGGGAACACTGAAGCTTTCTTT. This gives the protein CATELGQGNTEAFF.